This T cell receptor (beta chain) derives from a study of T cell responses to AZD1222 COVID-19 vaccine. Study-level findings and limits: No day 14 peak samples; only post-peak repertoires were characterized. At study baseline, merely five or six AZD1222 recipients were seropositive. Spike-specific TCR repertoires showed rising breadth and depth after two AZD1222 doses.

Germline-derived CDR1 and CDR2 are LNHDA and SQIVND (reference sequence). The CDR3 extends over 13 amino acids. The V end lost 5 bases, the J end lost 3 bases, and 8 bases lay between the germline ends. A remark on this clone: As yet, its antigen is unknown.

The repertoire was sequenced with immunoSEQ multiplex PCR; TCRdb's copy has only in-frame clones and lacks some. The sample comprises 89,000 or so clones, about 89% of which are singletons, and 11% rests with the top ten. The clonotype originates from an adult who received the AZD1222 COVID-19 vaccine. The sequenced sample was peripheral blood, obtained 28 days after the second AZD1222 dose. This rearrangement joins TRBV19 to TRBJ2-1; no definite D call. CDR3 protein: CASSWADYNEQFF. CDR3 DNA sequence: TGTGCCAGTAGTTGGGCCGACTACAATGAGCAGTTCTTC.